The 27 T cell receptor beta chains presented below share a single source sample, sequenced in a study of blood T cell repertoires in COVID-19. The repertoire was sequenced with immunoSEQ multiplex PCR; TCRdb's copy has only in-frame clones and lacks some. Among fewer than 120,000 clones listed, 70% to 80% were seen once. Input material: peripheral blood. Source of these receptors: an older woman with acute or convalescent COVID-19.

The chain employs TRBV15 and TRBJ2-3, with a possible D match to TRBD1 (5 bases). V shed 1 base and J shed 4 bases, with 9 bases lying between them. This CDR3 is built from 14 residues. The germline gives CDR1 LNHNV, CDR2 YYDKDF (reference sequence). The CDR3 is CATSRAGWADTQYF. The DNA of the CDR3 is TGTGCCACCAGCAGAGCAGGGTGGGCAGATACGCAGTATTTT.

The chain uses TRBV30 and TRBJ1-5, with TRBD1 identical over 10 bases. CDR3 size: 14 residues. From germline, CDR1 is GTSNPN and CDR2 SVGIG (reference sequence). V was pared by 3 bases and J by 6 bases, with 5 bases of the junction left unmatched. Written as DNA, the CDR3 is TGTGCCTGGAGCCCGGACAGGGGGGGTCAGCCCCAGCATTTT. This codes for CAWSPDRGGQPQHF.

CDR3 in amino acids: CASSPVGSTGGGETQYF. As DNA, the CDR3 is TGTGCCAGCAGCCCCGTCGGTTCGACAGGGGGGGGAGAGACCCAGTACTTC. This sequence joins TRBV7-7 and TRBJ2-5, with 9 positions matching TRBD1. CDR1 is SSHAT and CDR2 is FNYEAQ in the germline V gene (reference sequence). With 5 bases clipped from V and 4 bases from J, the junction kept 14 bases outside the gene matches. The CDR3 spans 17 residues.

This clone was seen a single time. This rearrangement joins TRBV3-1 (or the pseudogene TRBV3-2) to TRBJ1-4; 7 nucleotides agree with TRBD1. The germline CDR1 and CDR2 sequences are LGHDT and YNNKEL (reference sequence). V gave up 5 bases and J gave up 7 bases; unmatched junction bases: 13. This CDR3 is 16 amino acids long. CDR3 bases: TGTGCCAGCAGCGACAATGACGGGACAGAGGGTGAAAAACTGTTTTTT. This sequence encodes CASSDNDGTEGEKLFF.

The CDR3 region is CASSLRGILSYEQYF. The CDR3 region has the DNA TGTGCCAGCAGTTTAAGGGGGATTCTCTCCTACGAGCAGTACTTC. J is TRBJ2-7 and V is TRBV28, with a weak D call TRBD1 (6 bases). Trimming took off 2 bases at V and 0 bases at J, with 11 bases between the two ends. The CDR3 runs to 15 residues. CDR1 is MDHEN, CDR2 SYDVKM, per germline.

V usage is TRBV10-3 and J usage is TRBJ2-3; D is perhaps TRBD1 (6 bases). CDR3 size: 14 residues. Germline CDR1 and CDR2: ENHRY and SYGVKD. V was trimmed by 3 bases and J by 2 bases, leaving 9 bases between them. This CDR3 is CAISDRGHTDTQYF. In DNA form, the CDR3 reads TGTGCCATCAGTGACAGGGGTCACACAGATACGCAGTATTTT.

The V gene is TRBV3-1 (or the pseudogene TRBV3-2), the J gene TRBJ1-2, with 7 bases matching TRBD1. CDR3 length: 15 amino acids. CDR1 and CDR2 from the germline V gene are LGHDT and YNNKEL (reference sequence). The J segment lost 4 bases and the V segment lost 4 bases, leaving 9 bases of the junction unmatched. As DNA, the CDR3 is TGTGCCAGCAGCCCTCCGGGACAGCCCTTCTATGGCTACACCTTC. This gives the protein CASSPPGQPFYGYTF.

This chain uses TRBV30 with TRBJ2-2; D possibly corresponds to TRBD2 (5 bases). V was cut by 4 bases and J by 4 bases, with 19 bases left in between. This CDR3 contains 16 residues. Germline V CDR1 and CDR2: GTSNPN, SVGIG (reference sequence). CDR3 nucleotides: TGTGCCTGGACCCAACGTCGGGGAATTGGCACCGGGGAGCTGTTTTTT. Residues: CAWTQRRGIGTGELFF.

The chain carries TRBV19 and TRBJ2-7; TRBD1 matches 8 bases. J was trimmed by 3 bases and V by 5 bases; bases with no gene match: 6. Germline V gene data show CDR1 as LNHDA and CDR2 as SQIVND (reference sequence). The CDR3 sequence is 14 residues long. CDR3 amino acids: CASSATDRDYEQYF. DNA of the CDR3: TGTGCCAGTAGTGCGACGGACAGGGACTACGAGCAGTACTTC.

This chain links TRBV28 with TRBJ1-4; 9 bases fit TRBD1. CDR3 length: 16 residues. Germline V gene lookup returns CDR1 MDHEN and CDR2 SYDVKM. Trimming removed 3 bases from V and 8 bases from J; junction bases left unmatched: 10. CDR3 amino acids: CASSFSGTGNEEKLFF. Written as DNA, the CDR3 is TGTGCCAGCAGTTTTTCGGGGACAGGGAATGAAGAAAAACTGTTTTTT.

The chain links TRBV5-5 to TRBJ1-1; D is possibly TRBD1 (6 bases). V was shortened by 0 bases and J by 0 bases, with 12 bases between the two germline ends. The CDR3 is made up of 16 amino acids. Germline lookup yields CDR1 SGHKS and CDR2 YYEKEE (reference sequence). The CDR3 spells CASSLVGASVNTEAFF. CDR3 bases: TGTGCCAGCAGCTTGGTGGGGGCCAGTGTGAACACTGAAGCTTTCTTT.

CDR3 in amino acids: CAAASHGTGVTEAFF. The CDR3 nucleotides are TGTGCAGCAGCCTCTCACGGGACAGGGGTCACTGAAGCTTTCTTT. The rearrangement links TRBV9 to TRBJ1-1, with 10 bases identical to TRBD1. The CDR3 consists of 15 residues. CDR1 is SGDLS, CDR2 YYNGEE, per germline.

Only a few counts were recorded for this clone. This rearrangement joins TRBV6-4 to TRBJ2-1; 8 bases align to TRBD2. The V gene end was trimmed by 4 bases and the J gene end by 7 bases; junction bases not matched to a gene: 9. The CDR3 totals 15 residues. The germline V gene encodes CDR1 MRHNA and CDR2 SNTAGT. The CDR3 reads CASSGAGAPLNEQFF. Here the CDR3 DNA reads TGTGCCAGCAGTGGAGCGGGGGCCCCATTGAATGAGCAGTTCTTC.

The rearrangement joins TRBV14 to TRBJ2-1; D not certain. CDR1 is SGHDN and CDR2 is FVKESK in the germline V gene. V shed 0 bases and J shed 10 bases, with 10 bases lying between them. The CDR3 covers 13 residues. CDR3 sequence (DNA): TGTGCCAGCAGCCAAGATCTTGGCCAGGAGCAGTTCTTC. Protein sequence: CASSQDLGQEQFF.

The chain employs TRBV10-3 and TRBJ1-1; 9 nucleotides align to TRBD1. From germline, CDR1 is ENHRY and CDR2 SYGVKD. CDR3 size: 14 residues. V was pared by 5 bases and J by 5 bases, with 6 bases of the junction left unmatched. The CDR3 region has the DNA TGTGCCATCAGTCCGGGACAGGGCCCTACTGAAGCTTTCTTT. This sequence encodes CAISPGQGPTEAFF.

The genes are TRBV19 and TRBJ1-2; 8 nucleotides agree with TRBD1. The CDR3 runs 15 residues. Germline values: CDR1 LNHDA, CDR2 SQIVND (reference sequence). Unmatched junction bases numbered 9, after V lost 5 bases and J lost 4 bases. This CDR3 is CASSRAGGNVYGYTF. CDR3 bases: TGTGCCAGTAGTCGGGCAGGGGGCAATGTCTATGGCTACACCTTC.

This rearrangement joins TRBV29-1 to TRBJ2-1, with TRBD2 matching 8 bases. The CDR3 is made up of 16 amino acids. Germline CDR1 SQVTM, CDR2 ANQGSEA. V dropped 1 base and J dropped 0; count of bases not matched to a gene: 5. CDR3 DNA sequence: TGCAGCGTTGAAGGATCGAGCGGGGGCTCCTACAATGAGCAGTTCTTC. Translating gives CSVEGSSGGSYNEQFF.

V and J are TRBV27 and TRBJ1-2; D may be TRBD1 (6 bases). Trimming pared 0 bases from V and 3 bases from J, leaving 14 bases between. This CDR3 spans 16 amino acids. Germline-derived CDR1 and CDR2 are MNHEY and SMNVEV (reference sequence). DNA for the CDR3: TGTGCCAGCAGTTTATCAGCAGGGGCGCGCTACTATGGCTACACCTTC. Protein: CASSLSAGARYYGYTF.

The V and J genes are TRBV18 and TRBJ1-1; 8 bases align to TRBD1. V was clipped by 6 bases and J by 4 bases; unmatched bases: 4. This CDR3 comprises 13 residues. The germline gives CDR1 KGHSH, CDR2 LQKENI. The CDR3 DNA reads as TGTGCCAGCTCCGCGACAGGGGCCACTGAAGCTTTCTTT. It specifies CASSATGATEAFF.

V and J are TRBV19 and TRBJ1-1, with D hard to call. The germline V gene encodes CDR1 LNHDA and CDR2 SQIVND (reference sequence). The CDR3 is made up of 15 amino acids. Trimming left V 2 bases short and J 3 bases short, with 13 bases between. For the CDR3, the DNA is TGTGCCAGTAGTATAACGGGTTTCGGGGACACTGAAGCTTTCTTT. This codes for CASSITGFGDTEAFF.

This rearrangement joins TRBV30 to TRBJ1-6; a possible D gene is TRBD1 (6 bases). The CDR3 sequence is 14 residues long. In germline, CDR1 is GTSNPN, CDR2 SVGIG (reference sequence). The V end lost 2 bases, the J end lost 6 bases, and 11 bases lay between the germline ends. The CDR3 sequence is CAWSLAGVNSPLHF. The CDR3 bases are TGTGCCTGGAGTCTGGCAGGGGTTAATTCACCCCTCCACTTT.

A single count supports this clone. CDR3 sequence (DNA): TGTGCCAGCAGCTTCGGGGACAGTGTCAATCAGCCCCAGCATTTT. It specifies CASSFGDSVNQPQHF. The chain joins TRBV5-6 to TRBJ1-5, with 7 bases fitting TRBD1. The CDR3 has 15 residues. Germline V gene sequence: CDR1 SGHDT, CDR2 YYEEEE. V trimming: 2 bases; J trimming: 3 bases; junction bases outside the gene matches: 5.

There are a few counts of this clone. The rearrangement links TRBV12-3 or TRBV12-4 to TRBJ2-3, with D perhaps TRBD1 (6 bases). The CDR3 consists of 13 residues. The V end was cut by 5 bases, the J end by 2 bases, with 8 bases between. The DNA of the CDR3 is TGTGCCAGCAGTCGGACAGCCACAGATACGCAGTATTTT. Protein sequence: CASSRTATDTQYF.

This chain uses TRBV29-1 with TRBJ1-2; TRBD1 matches 7 bases. CDR3 length: 13 residues. The V segment lost 6 bases and the J segment 5 bases; nucleotides outside the gene matches: 9. Germline CDR1 is SQVTM and CDR2 is ANQGSEA. The CDR3 spells CSVDNDRVYGYTF. The DNA for the CDR3 is TGCAGCGTAGATAATGACAGGGTATATGGCTACACCTTC.

The chain recombines TRBV28 with TRBJ1-5; 9 bases line up with TRBD1. Germline CDR1 reads MDHEN; CDR2 reads SYDVKM. The trim removed 8 bases at V and 4 bases at J, leaving 12 bases unmatched. This CDR3 comprises 16 residues. The CDR3 here is CASWGTGTGLNQPQHF. As DNA, the CDR3 is TGTGCCAGCTGGGGAACCGGGACAGGGCTTAATCAGCCCCAGCATTTT. The whole variable domain, remainder taken from reference TRBV28 and TRBJ1-5, is DVKVTQSSRYLVKRTGEKVFLECVQDMDHENMFWYRQDPGLGLRLIYFSYDVKMKEKGDIPEGYSVSREKKERFSLILESASTNQTSMYLCASWGTGTGLNQPQHFGDGTRLSIL.

This chain joins TRBV30 and TRBJ1-2; TRBD1 might be the D (6 bases). The CDR3 spans 12 residues. Germline CDR1 GTSNPN, CDR2 SVGIG (reference sequence). V was trimmed by 2 bases and J by 6 bases, leaving 10 bases between them. The CDR3 DNA reads TGTGCCTGGAGTCGACAGGTGGATGGCTACACCTTC. This translates into CAWSRQVDGYTF.

The chain recombines TRBV18 with TRBJ1-6; 9 nucleotides line up with TRBD1. The V gene end was trimmed by 4 bases and the J gene end by 9 bases; junction bases not matched to a gene: 4. Germline values: CDR1 KGHSH, CDR2 LQKENI. The CDR3 extends over 14 amino acids. The CDR3 nucleotides read TGTGCCAGCTCACGGGACAGGGAAGGTTCACCCCTCCACTTT. This sequence encodes CASSRDREGSPLHF.